The 32 T cell receptor beta chains reported below all come from one sample, sequenced in a study of blood T cell repertoires in COVID-19. Profiled with immunoSEQ multiplex PCR; TCRdb holds only in-frame clones, not every one. The repertoire includes some 250,000 clones, 70% to 90% of them detected once, and 0.7% to 0.85% sits in the top ten. The sequenced material came from peripheral blood. These receptor sequences come from a woman aged 30 to 39 with acute or convalescent COVID-19.

In this sample, this clone turned up a few times. V and J are TRBV6-4 and TRBJ2-2, with 8 positions matching TRBD1. CDR1 is MRHNA, CDR2 SNTAGT, per germline. Germline trimming cut 3 bases from V and 0 bases from J; bases unmatched to any gene: 6. This CDR3 has 17 residues. This CDR3 is CASSETGDGANTGELFF. CDR3 DNA sequence: TGTGCCAGCAGTGAGACAGGGGATGGGGCGAACACCGGGGAGCTGTTTTTT.

The chain is built from TRBV6-2 or TRBV6-3 and TRBJ2-7; 8 bases are a match to TRBD2. Losses at the gene ends were 4 bases for V and 2 bases for J; bases not matched to a gene: 7. The V gene's germline CDR1 is MNHEY and CDR2 SVGEGT. This CDR3 has 15 amino acids. Here the CDR3 DNA reads TGTGCCAGCAGTTCAAGCGGGAGTTGGGCCTACGAGCAGTACTTC. Translating it yields CASSSSGSWAYEQYF.

This chain links TRBV6-4 with TRBJ2-3; TRBD2 matches 10 bases. The ends lost 6 bases at V and 0 bases at J; junction bases unmatched: 3. Germline lookup yields CDR1 MRHNA and CDR2 SNTAGT. The CDR3 totals 15 residues. The CDR3 DNA is TGTGCCAGCAGCTCGACTAGCGGGAGCACAGATACGCAGTATTTT. Translating it yields CASSSTSGSTDTQYF.

The chain uses TRBV7-3 and TRBJ1-3; 9 bases fit TRBD1. The germline CDR1 and CDR2 sequences are SGHTA and FQGTGA. The trim removed 5 bases at V and 0 bases at J, leaving 8 bases unmatched. This CDR3 region has 17 residues. CDR3 DNA: TGTGCCAGCAGCCCGGGACAGGGTCCTTTCTCTGGAAACACCATATATTTT. Translation: CASSPGQGPFSGNTIYF.

This chain uses TRBV30 with TRBJ1-1; D might be TRBD1 (6 bases). Germline V gene data show CDR1 as GTSNPN and CDR2 as SVGIG (reference sequence). Trimming cost V 5 bases and J 6 bases, with 13 bases left between them. The CDR3 runs to 12 residues. In nucleotides, the CDR3 is TGTGCCTGGGGGGGGCGGGAGTCTGAAGCTTTCTTT. Its translation: CAWGGRESEAFF.

The V gene is TRBV7-8, the J gene TRBJ1-6, with 11 bases matching TRBD1. Germline trimming cut 3 bases from V and 8 bases from J; bases unmatched to any gene: 0. CDR1 and CDR2 (germline): SGHVS, FQNEAQ. The CDR3 is 14 residues long. CDR3 amino acids: CASSLGQGDSPLHF. CDR3 coding DNA: TGTGCCAGCAGCTTGGGACAGGGGGATTCACCCCTCCACTTT.

The V and J genes are TRBV9 and TRBJ2-3, with 7 bases that match TRBD1. The junction had 5 bases not matched to a gene; V was cut back by 3 bases and J by 4 bases. The CDR3 runs to 14 residues. From germline, CDR1 is SGDLS and CDR2 YYNGEE. For the CDR3, the DNA is TGTGCCAGCAGCGGGGTACAGGGGCCAGATACGCAGTATTTT. This translates into CASSGVQGPDTQYF.

V gene TRBV18 combines with J gene TRBJ1-5; tentative D call: TRBD1 (6 bases). Trimming pared 2 bases from V and 4 bases from J, leaving 15 bases between. The CDR3 consists of 16 residues. Germline V gene sequence: CDR1 KGHSH, CDR2 LQKENI. This chain's CDR3 is CASSPGQQGTNQPQHF. The CDR3 DNA sequence: TGTGCCAGCTCACCAGGACAACAGGGAACAAATCAGCCCCAGCATTTT.

The gene calls are TRBV7-9 and TRBJ2-3; no clear D. Deletions cut 5 bases from V and 2 bases from J, with 11 bases between. Germline CDR1 SEHNR, CDR2 FQNEAQ (reference sequence). This CDR3 region has 14 residues. CDR3 in DNA: TGTGCCAGCAGCAGCCCGTGGGCCACAGATACGCAGTATTTT. This translates into CASSSPWATDTQYF.

This chain uses TRBV7-6 with TRBJ2-3; TRBD1 agrees at 7 bases. The CDR3 is made up of 15 amino acids. In germline, CDR1 is SGHVS, CDR2 FNYEAQ. Unmatched junction bases numbered 3, after V lost 0 bases and J lost 3 bases. The CDR3 DNA follows: TGTGCCAGCAGCTTAGCGACAGGGCGTACAGATACGCAGTATTTT. Its translation is CASSLATGRTDTQYF.

The chain combines TRBV5-4 with TRBJ2-1; D is unresolved. The V end was cut by 2 bases, the J end by 10 bases, with 10 bases between. The CDR3 sequence is 12 residues long. Germline V CDR1 and CDR2: SGHNT, YYREEE (reference sequence). CDR3 in DNA: TGTGCCAGCAGCTTTAATAGAGCGGAGCAGTTCTTC. It yields the protein CASSFNRAEQFF.

This chain joins TRBV19 and TRBJ2-1; TRBD2 matches 11 bases. From germline, CDR1 is LNHDA and CDR2 SQIVND (reference sequence). The CDR3 runs 16 residues. Trimming at V came to 1 base and at J to 8 bases, leaving 7 bases not matched to a gene. The CDR3 DNA is TGTGCCAGTAGTATAGTCACTAGCGGGAGTAAAGATGAGCAGTTCTTC. Its translation is CASSIVTSGSKDEQFF.

This chain joins TRBV28 and TRBJ2-4; 7 bases are a match to TRBD2. The germline CDR1 and CDR2 sequences are MDHEN and SYDVKM. Germline trimming cut 5 bases from V and 4 bases from J; bases unmatched to any gene: 5. The CDR3 extends over 14 amino acids. The CDR3 sequence: CASSPTSSKNIQYF. CDR3 nucleotides: TGTGCCAGCAGTCCGACTAGCAGTAAAAACATTCAGTACTTC.

The V and J genes are TRBV27 and TRBJ2-7; TRBD1 is a possible D gene (6 bases). The V end lost 2 bases, the J end lost 2 bases, and 13 bases lay between the germline ends. CDR1 is MNHEY and CDR2 is SMNVEV in the germline V gene (reference sequence). CDR3 size: 15 residues. The CDR3 sequence: CASSLIGQLTYEQYF. CDR3 in DNA: TGTGCCAGCAGTTTAATAGGACAGTTGACCTACGAGCAGTACTTC.

The rearrangement joins TRBV11-3 to TRBJ1-6, with 7 nucleotides matching TRBD1. The CDR3 has 14 amino acids. V shed 9 bases, J shed 7 bases, and the junction held 9 bases outside the gene matches. Germline loops: CDR1 SGHNT, CDR2 YENEEA. The CDR3 loop is CASKSDRENSPLHF. Here the CDR3 DNA reads TGTGCCAGTAAATCCGACAGGGAAAATTCACCCCTCCACTTT.

The gene calls are TRBV12-5 and TRBJ2-7, with 7 bases fitting TRBD1. Germline loops: CDR1 LGHNT, CDR2 FRNRAP. This CDR3 is built from 16 residues. The trim removed 0 bases at V and 2 bases at J, leaving 7 bases unmatched. For the CDR3, the DNA is TGTGCTAGTGGTTTGGTACTCGGGACAGTAGCCTACGAGCAGTACTTC. It yields the protein CASGLVLGTVAYEQYF.

The chain has TRBV5-1 and TRBJ1-1, with D perhaps matching TRBD1 (5 bases). CDR1 is SGHRS and CDR2 is YFSETQ in the germline V gene. V gave up 4 bases and J gave up 1 base, with 17 bases separating them. The CDR3 length is 16 residues. DNA of the CDR3: TGCGCCAGCAGCCAGACAGACCTACTTCCGAACACTGAAGCTTTCTTT. It translates to CASSQTDLLPNTEAFF.

The sample holds a few counts of this clone. The chain couples TRBV10-1 to TRBJ2-2, with D tentatively TRBD1 (6 bases). The CDR3 is 15 amino acids. Germline CDR1 reads WNHNN; CDR2 reads SYGVQD (reference sequence). Here the CDR3 reads CAPRSQGPNTGELFF. CDR3 bases: TGCGCACCCAGGTCCCAGGGGCCTAACACCGGGGAGCTGTTTTTT.

V is TRBV7-9 and J is TRBJ2-5, with 7 bases lining up with TRBD1. After removal of 5 bases from V and 3 bases from J, the junction contained 9 bases not matched to a gene. The CDR3 sequence is 15 residues long. CDR1 and CDR2 from the germline V gene are SEHNR and FQNEAQ (reference sequence). DNA for the CDR3: TGTGCCAGCAGCGTACCGGGACAGCTGAAAGAGACCCAGTACTTC. Translated: CASSVPGQLKETQYF.

This clone showed up just once. The genes are TRBV5-1 and TRBJ2-5; 9 bases fit TRBD1. With 4 bases clipped from V and 9 bases from J, the junction kept 10 bases outside the gene matches. Germline V gene data show CDR1 as SGHRS and CDR2 as YFSETQ. This CDR3 region has 14 residues. The CDR3 spells CASSPDRGWQAQYF. DNA of the CDR3: TGCGCCAGCAGCCCGGACAGGGGTTGGCAGGCCCAGTACTTC.

The chain has TRBV5-1 and TRBJ2-1; the match to TRBD2 covers 13 bases. The ends lost 3 bases at V and 9 bases at J; junction bases unmatched: 6. The CDR3 consists of 15 residues. Germline CDR1 is SGHRS and CDR2 is YFSETQ. The CDR3 is CASSSGLAGRGEQFF. DNA of the CDR3: TGCGCCAGCAGCTCGGGACTAGCGGGGAGGGGTGAGCAGTTCTTC. Looking up the rest from reference TRBV5-1 and TRBJ2-1 gives the full variable domain: KAGVTQTPRYLIKTRGQQVTLSCSPISGHRSVSWYQQTPGQGLQFLFEYFSETQRNKGNFPGRFSGRQFSNSRSEMNVSTLELGDSALYLCASSSGLAGRGEQFFGPGTRLTVL.

V is TRBV20-1 and J is TRBJ2-4; 8 bases line up with TRBD1. J lost 7 bases, V lost 8 bases, and 4 bases had no gene match. Germline CDR1 reads DFQATT; CDR2 reads SNEGSKA (reference sequence). The CDR3 has 11 residues. The CDR3 bases are TGCAGTCCAACAGGGGGGAACATTCAGTACTTC. It codes for CSPTGGNIQYF.

The gene calls are TRBV25-1 and TRBJ2-3, with TRBD1 matching over 8 bases. Germline values: CDR1 MGHDK, CDR2 SYGVNS. J lost 10 bases, V lost 4 bases, and 4 bases had no gene match. CDR3 length: 12 amino acids. CDR3 in amino acids: CASSAGQGAQYF. For the CDR3, the DNA is TGTGCCAGCAGTGCCGGACAGGGTGCGCAGTATTTT.

This chain links TRBV6-2 or TRBV6-3 with TRBJ2-5; 7 nucleotides line up with TRBD1. Losses at the gene ends were 5 bases for V and 5 bases for J; bases not matched to a gene: 8. Germline V gives CDR1 MNHEY, CDR2 SVGEGT. This CDR3 has 14 residues. The CDR3 here is CASSDRVEGETQYF. CDR3 coding DNA: TGTGCCAGCAGTGACAGGGTAGAAGGGGAGACCCAGTACTTC.

The DNA of the CDR3 is TGTGCCAGCAGCGTCGGGACTAGCGGGGACTTCTCCTACGAGCAGTACTTC. It is translated as CASSVGTSGDFSYEQYF. The chain joins TRBV9 to TRBJ2-7, with 13 nucleotides matching TRBD2. CDR3 length equals 17 residues. The germline gives CDR1 SGDLS, CDR2 YYNGEE. V lost 2 bases and J lost 0; bases outside the gene matches: 5. Complete variable domain (other parts from reference TRBV9 and TRBJ2-7): DSGVTQTPKHLITATGQRVTLRCSPRSGDLSVYWYQQSLDQGLQFLIQYYNGEERAKGNILERFSAQQFPDLHSELNLSSLELGDSALYFCASSVGTSGDFSYEQYFGPGTRLTVT.

This rearrangement joins TRBV7-7 to TRBJ2-7, with 15 bases matching TRBD2. The V gene end was trimmed by 6 bases and the J gene end by 4 bases; junction bases not matched to a gene: 4. Germline V gene sequence: CDR1 SSHAT, CDR2 FNYEAQ (reference sequence). The CDR3 extends over 15 amino acids. The CDR3 is CASRGGTSGRYEQYF. CDR3 in DNA: TGTGCCAGCAGGGGGGGGACTAGCGGGAGGTACGAGCAGTACTTC.

The J gene is TRBJ1-3, the V gene TRBV29-1; 7 bases map to TRBD1. The CDR3 has 15 amino acids. J was trimmed by 0 bases and V by 4 bases; bases with no gene match: 6. From germline, CDR1 is SQVTM and CDR2 ANQGSEA. CDR3 residues: CSVVFGDSSGNTIYF. The CDR3 DNA is TGCAGCGTTGTTTTTGGGGACAGCTCTGGAAACACCATATATTTT.

This chain uses TRBV27 with TRBJ2-5; TRBD1 is a possible D gene (6 bases). The germline gives CDR1 MNHEY, CDR2 SMNVEV (reference sequence). This CDR3 has 15 residues. V lost 6 bases and J 2 bases, leaving 16 bases between the germline ends. CDR3 residues: CASSFSGQLQETQYF. The DNA of the CDR3 is TGTGCCAGCAGCTTCTCAGGACAGCTACAAGAGACCCAGTACTTC.

This chain connects TRBV19 to TRBJ1-2; D unresolved. Germline-derived CDR1 and CDR2 are LNHDA and SQIVND (reference sequence). Trimming pared 1 base from V and 10 bases from J, leaving 13 bases between. The CDR3 runs 13 residues. The CDR3 region is CASSIGRLSSYTF. The CDR3 DNA reads as TGTGCCAGTAGTATAGGCCGGTTGAGTTCCTACACCTTC.

The chain combines TRBV25-1 with TRBJ2-7, with D perhaps TRBD2 (6 bases). Germline V lookup: CDR1 MGHDK, CDR2 SYGVNS. The CDR3 is 11 amino acids. Trimming took off 4 bases at V and 11 bases at J, with 12 bases between the two ends. The CDR3 protein is CASSVNGRKYF. In DNA, the CDR3 is TGTGCCAGCAGTGTTAATGGGAGGAAGTACTTC.

This chain uses TRBV9 with TRBJ1-1, with 7 bases matching TRBD1. Germline assignment: CDR1 SGDLS and CDR2 YYNGEE. The CDR3 extends over 14 amino acids. Trimming at V came to 2 bases and at J to 1 base, leaving 2 bases not matched to a gene. The CDR3 nucleotides are TGTGCCAGCAGCGTGACAGGGAAGAACACTGAAGCTTTCTTT. Protein product: CASSVTGKNTEAFF.

This chain joins TRBV30 and TRBJ2-1, with 15 bases matching TRBD2. From germline, CDR1 is GTSNPN and CDR2 SVGIG (reference sequence). The CDR3 has 16 residues. In nucleotides, the CDR3 is TGTGCTGGGTCTGAGGGACTAGCGGGAGGACTTGGTGAGCAGTTCTTC. Protein sequence: CAGSEGLAGGLGEQFF.